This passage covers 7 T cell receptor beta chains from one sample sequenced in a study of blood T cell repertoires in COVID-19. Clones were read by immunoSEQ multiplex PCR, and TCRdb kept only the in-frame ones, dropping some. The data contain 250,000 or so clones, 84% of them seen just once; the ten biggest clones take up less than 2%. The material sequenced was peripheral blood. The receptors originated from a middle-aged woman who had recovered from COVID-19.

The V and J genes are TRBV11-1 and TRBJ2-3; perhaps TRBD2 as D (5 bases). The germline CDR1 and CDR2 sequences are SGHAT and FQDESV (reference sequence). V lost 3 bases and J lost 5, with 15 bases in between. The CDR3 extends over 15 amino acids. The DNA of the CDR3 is TGTGCCAGCAGCTTTGGGAGTCTTAAGGGAGATACGCAGTATTTT. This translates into CASSFGSLKGDTQYF.

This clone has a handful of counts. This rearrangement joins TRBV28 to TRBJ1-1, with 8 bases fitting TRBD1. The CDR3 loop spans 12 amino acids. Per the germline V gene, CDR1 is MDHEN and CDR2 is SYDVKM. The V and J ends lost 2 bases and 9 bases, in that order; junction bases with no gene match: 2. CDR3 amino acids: CASSLRTGKAFF. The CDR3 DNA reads TGTGCCAGCAGTTTAAGGACAGGGAAAGCTTTCTTT.

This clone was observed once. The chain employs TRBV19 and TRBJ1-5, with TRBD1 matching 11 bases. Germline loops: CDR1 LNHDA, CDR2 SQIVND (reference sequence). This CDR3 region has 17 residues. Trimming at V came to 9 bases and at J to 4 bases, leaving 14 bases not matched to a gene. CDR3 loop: CASRDRGGYRPNQPQHF. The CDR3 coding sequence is TGTGCCAGCAGGGACAGGGGGGGTTATCGTCCGAATCAGCCCCAGCATTTT.

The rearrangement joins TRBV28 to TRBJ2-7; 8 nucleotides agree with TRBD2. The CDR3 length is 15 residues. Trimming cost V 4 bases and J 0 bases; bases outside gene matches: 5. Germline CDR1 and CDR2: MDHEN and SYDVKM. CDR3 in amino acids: CASSSPGGSSYEQYF. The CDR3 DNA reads TGTGCCAGCAGTTCCCCGGGAGGGAGCTCCTACGAGCAGTACTTC.

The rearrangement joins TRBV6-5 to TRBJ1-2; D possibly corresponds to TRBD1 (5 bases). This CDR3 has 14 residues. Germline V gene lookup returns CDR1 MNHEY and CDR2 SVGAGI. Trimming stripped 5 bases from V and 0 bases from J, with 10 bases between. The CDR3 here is CASSRQTSNYGYTF. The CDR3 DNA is TGTGCCAGCAGTAGACAGACTTCTAACTATGGCTACACCTTC.

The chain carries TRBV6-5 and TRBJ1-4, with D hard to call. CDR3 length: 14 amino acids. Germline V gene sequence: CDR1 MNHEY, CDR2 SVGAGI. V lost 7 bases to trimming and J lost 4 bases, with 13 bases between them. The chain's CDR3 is CASTFLESNEKLFF. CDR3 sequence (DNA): TGTGCCAGCACTTTTCTGGAGAGTAATGAAAAACTGTTTTTT.

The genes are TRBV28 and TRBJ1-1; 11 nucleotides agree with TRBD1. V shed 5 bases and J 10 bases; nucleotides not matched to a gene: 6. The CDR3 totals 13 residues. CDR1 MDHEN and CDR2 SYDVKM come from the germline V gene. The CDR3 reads CASSADRGLGAFF. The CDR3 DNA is TGTGCCAGCAGTGCGGACAGGGGGCTTGGAGCTTTCTTT.